This T cell receptor (beta chain) derives from a study of blood T cell repertoires in COVID-19. In the study overall: Samples came from the United States, Italy and Spain, spanning acute and convalescent COVID-19. In each case, the material was cDNA or gDNA derived from T cells, B-cell-depleted T cells, or PBMCs.

The trim removed 3 bases at V and 1 base at J, leaving 1 base unmatched. CDR3 size: 14 residues. Germline CDR1 and CDR2: KGHSH and LQKENI. Original analysis: Using reference gene primer amplification, nucleated cell counts were estimated. The table came from immunoSEQ multiplex PCR; TCRdb's copy has only in-frame clones and leaves some out. For V, J and clone size, that table is used; D and trimming come from the DNA. The profile shows approximately 210,000 clones, around 90% of them singletons. Those who participated ranged in age from about 18 to 89 years and resided in about two dozen US areas. This TCR was sampled from a woman aged 50 to 60 with acute COVID-19. The chain carries TRBV18 and TRBJ2-7, with 9 nucleotides matching TRBD2. Sequences were obtained from PBMCs or T cells enriched from blood (not recorded which). The CDR3 DNA reads TGTGCCAGCTCACCGCGGGGGGGTTCCTACGAGCAGTACTTC. It specifies CASSPRGGSYEQYF.